The rows below give T cell receptor beta chains drawn from one sample of a study of OX40 agonist ivuxolimab in advanced cancers. Clones were read by immunoSEQ multiplex PCR, and TCRdb kept only the in-frame ones, dropping some. This table has about 73,000 clones, around 90% appearing once. Sequencing was performed on CD4+ or CD8+ T cells sorted from blood, taken in a trial of the OX40 agonist ivuxolimab. Receptors were obtained from an adult with an advanced solid tumor such as melanoma, head and neck, liver or kidney cancer. The CDR3 runs from the conserved cysteine through the conserved F or W. D genes are given only for firm matches. The listing skips clone size in some rows; elsewhere it reads once, few, many or a size class.

j_call d_call clone_size v_call cdr3_nt cdr3_aa
TRBJ1-6 . . TRBV5-1 TGCGCCAGCAGCCGAGACGGGCGAAATTCACCCCTCCACTTT CASSRDGRNSPLHF
TRBJ2-1 . . TRBV5-4 TGTGCCAGCAGCTTGGAACGGCGGGGCCCCTACAATGAGCAGTTCTTC CASSLERRGPYNEQFF
TRBJ1-1 . once TRBV5-4 TGTGCCAGCAGCTTGGGGGGTCCTGAAGCTTTCTTT CASSLGGPEAFF
TRBJ2-2 . . TRBV28 TGTGCCAGCAGTTTATATGTAGGTGGGCCGCGCACCGGGGAGCTGTTTTTT CASSLYVGGPRTGELFF
TRBJ2-5 . once TRBV6-1 TGTGCCAGCAGTGTGCTGGCACAAGAGACCCAGTACTTC CASSVLAQETQYF
TRBJ1-5 TRBD1 few TRBV2 TGTGCCAGCAGTCTTCAGGGGGGGGGAGTCAATCAGCCCCAGCATTTT CASSLQGGGVNQPQHF
TRBJ2-7 . . TRBV6-1 TGTGCCAGCAGTGAACTACGGGGCCGAGACGAGCAGTACTTC CASSELRGRDEQYF
TRBJ2-7 TRBD2 . TRBV5-4 TGTGCCAGCAGCTTCGTAGCGGGGACAACCTACGAGCAGTACTTC CASSFVAGTTYEQYF
TRBJ2-1 . few TRBV7-8 TGTGCCAGCAGCTTGGAGGTAGGCTACAATGAGCAGTTCTTC CASSLEVGYNEQFF
TRBJ2-1 . . TRBV7-2 TGTGCCAGCAGCTTATGGGACGGCCAGATTTCCTACAATGAGCAGTTCTTC CASSLWDGQISYNEQFF
TRBJ1-5 . . TRBV28 TGTGCCAGCAGTTTTTTTCAGGGAGATCAGCCCCAGCATTTT CASSFFQGDQPQHF
TRBJ2-7 . . TRBV27 TGTGCCAGCAGCCGGAGGGGGGGGGCCTACGAGCAGTACTTC CASSRRGGAYEQYF
TRBJ2-3 . . TRBV7-6 TGTGCCAGCAGCTTAGTTCTCACAGATACGCAGTATTTT CASSLVLTDTQYF
TRBJ1-2 TRBD1 . TRBV9 TGTGCCAGCAAGGACAGGGTGATCGGCTACACCTTC CASKDRVIGYTF
TRBJ2-7 . . TRBV9 TGTGCCAGCAGCGTAGCGGTGGGCATGGGCTACGAGCAGTACTTC CASSVAVGMGYEQYF
TRBJ1-4 . . TRBV9 TGTGCCAGCAGCCCTGAGTCGGAAAAACTGTTTTTT CASSPESEKLFF
TRBJ2-3 TRBD2 . TRBV28 TGTGCCAGCACGGGACTAGCGGTAACACCCACAGATACGCAGTATTTT CASTGLAVTPTDTQYF
TRBJ2-7 TRBD2 . TRBV27 TGTGCCAGCAGTGGCCTGAGCGGGGGGAACTACGAGCAGTACTTC CASSGLSGGNYEQYF
TRBJ2-2 TRBD2 . TRBV9 TGTGCCAGCAGCGCGGGACTAGCCCCCGGGGAGCTGTTTTTT CASSAGLAPGELFF
TRBJ1-5 . . TRBV27 TGTGCCAGCAGTTTACAGGGTACGGGGCCCCAGCATTTT CASSLQGTGPQHF
TRBJ2-1 . . TRBV5-5 TGTGCCAGCAGCTTGTTAAAGAACTCCTACAATGAGCAGTTCTTC CASSLLKNSYNEQFF
TRBJ1-2 TRBD1 . TRBV30 TGTGCCTGGACTGGGACTAGCGGGAGGGACAGTGGAGGATATGGCTACACCTTC CAWTGTSGRDSGGYGYTF
TRBJ2-7 TRBD2 medium-sized TRBV7-6 TGTGCCAGCAGCGGACTAGCGGGGGATACCGAGCAGTACTTC CASSGLAGDTEQYF
TRBJ1-1 . . TRBV6-1 TGTGCCAGCAGTGAACGGGGAGGTTTGAACACTGAAGCTTTCTTT CASSERGGLNTEAFF
TRBJ1-5 . . TRBV10-3 TGTGCCATCAGTGGGACCTGGGGAGCCCCAAGTCAGCCCCAGCATTTT CAISGTWGAPSQPQHF
TRBJ2-7 TRBD1 . TRBV14 TGTGCCAGCAGCCCCGCCGGGACAGGGAGCTACGAGCAGTACTTC CASSPAGTGSYEQYF
TRBJ2-7 . . TRBV7-6 TGTGCCAGCAGCTCCCCAGGGGCCTCCCAGTACTTC CASSSPGASQYF
TRBJ2-1 . once TRBV28 TGTGCCAGCAGTTCTGTTGAAGCGGAGCAGTTCTTC CASSSVEAEQFF
TRBJ2-1 . . TRBV27 TGTGCCAGCAGTGAACGGGGGTCGTACAATGAGCAGTTCTTC CASSERGSYNEQFF
TRBJ2-7 . . TRBV19 TGTGCCACGTCCTGGGGGGCAAGCTCCTACGAGCAGTACTTC CATSWGASSYEQYF
TRBJ2-1 . . TRBV27 TGTGCCAGCAGCTATAGCAATGAGCAGTTCTTC CASSYSNEQFF
TRBJ2-1 . few TRBV13 TGTGCCAGCAGCTTAGGCAGGGCCCGCACTCAGTTCTTC CASSLGRARTQFF
TRBJ2-7 TRBD1 . TRBV10-3 TGTGCCATCACCGAGGACAGGAGCTACGAGCAGTACTTC CAITEDRSYEQYF
TRBJ1-4 . . TRBV7-8 TGTGCCAGCAGCGATATAGGGGGGCCAACTAATGAAAAACTGTTTTTT CASSDIGGPTNEKLFF
TRBJ1-2 TRBD1 . TRBV9 TGTGCCAGCAGCCCAACTACGGGACAGGGCGGCTCCTTC CASSPTTGQGGSF
TRBJ1-1 . . TRBV28 TGTGCCAGCAGTTTAACCCCCAACACTGAAGCTTTCTTT CASSLTPNTEAFF
TRBJ2-2 . . TRBV5-1 TGCGCCAGCAGCGGATCCGGGACACCCAACACCGGGGAGCTGTTTTTT CASSGSGTPNTGELFF
TRBJ2-7 . . TRBV20-1 TGCAGTGTTAGGGAAGTGTACGAGCAGTACTTC CSVREVYEQYF
TRBJ1-1 . . TRBV28 TGTGCCAGCAGTGGGGGGCAGGGTGTAGCTTTCTTT CASSGGQGVAFF
TRBJ1-1 . . TRBV19 TGTGCCAGTAGTAACACACCTGGGGGAGGGACTGAAGCTTTCTTT CASSNTPGGGTEAFF